Detailed here is one T cell receptor (beta chain). This entry is derived from a study of control samples from healthy donors and cancer patients. Here immunoSEQ multiplex PCR was the method, and the copy in TCRdb shows in-frame clones only, minus some. Among 95,000 to 150,000 clones listed, roughly 90% were seen once. The germline V gene encodes CDR1 LGHDT and CDR2 YNNKEL (reference sequence). The CDR3 has 15 residues. V lost 0 bases and J lost 2; bases outside the gene matches: 3. The receptor comes from a woman aged 18-30 years in good health. The sample consisted of blood. V and J are TRBV3-1 (or the pseudogene TRBV3-2) and TRBJ2-5; 7 bases match TRBD1. In nucleotides, the CDR3 is TGTGCCAGCAGCCAAGATGGGACAGATCAAGAGACCCAGTACTTC. Its protein product is CASSQDGTDQETQYF.